These 14 T cell receptor beta chains originate from one sample sequenced in a study of T cells in tuberculosis. Assay: immunoSEQ multiplex PCR; the TCRdb copy retains only in-frame clones and omits some. Seen here are about 36,000 clones, nearly 95% observed once, and the top ten hold roughly 6.4%. The sample was PBMCs. Receptors originate from a donor between 10 and 29 years old with latent tuberculosis or without tuberculosis infection.

The chain joins TRBV6-1 to TRBJ2-1; D gene unclear. Germline-derived CDR1 and CDR2 are MNHNS and SASEGT. The CDR3 runs 13 residues. The V gene lost 5 bases and the J gene lost 10 bases, with 15 bases spanning the gap. The CDR3 region is CASSHRPDTEQFF. The CDR3 region has the DNA TGTGCCAGCAGTCATAGGCCCGACACGGAGCAGTTCTTC.

The chain employs TRBV19 and TRBJ1-4; no reliable D call. The length of the CDR3 is 12 residues. V shed 6 bases and J shed 10 bases, with 12 bases lying between them. Germline loops: CDR1 LNHDA, CDR2 SQIVND (reference sequence). The chain's CDR3 is CASRTHDGKLFF. CDR3 sequence (DNA): TGTGCCAGTAGGACACATGACGGAAAACTGTTTTTT.

The chain is built from TRBV19 and TRBJ2-1; 7 bases map to TRBD2. Trimming at V came to 4 bases and at J to 7 bases, leaving 10 bases not matched to a gene. Per the germline V gene, CDR1 is LNHDA and CDR2 is SQIVND (reference sequence). The CDR3 is made up of 15 amino acids. CDR3 DNA: TGTGCCAGTAGTACCCTTAGCGGGTTGTTAAATGAGCAGTTCTTC. Its translation: CASSTLSGLLNEQFF.

The chain couples TRBV4-1 to TRBJ2-7; D is unresolved. Trimming took 4 bases from V and 0 from J, leaving 19 bases between them. In germline, CDR1 is MGHRA, CDR2 YSYEKL. The CDR3 runs 17 residues. The CDR3 sequence: CASSPLGVPRPSYEQYF. The CDR3, as DNA: TGCGCCAGCAGCCCCCTTGGAGTCCCAAGACCCTCCTACGAGCAGTACTTC.

The chain couples TRBV7-6 to TRBJ1-6; TRBD1 agrees at 9 bases. Germline V lookup: CDR1 SGHVS, CDR2 FNYEAQ. Trimming removed 1 base from V and 10 bases from J; junction bases left unmatched: 5. This CDR3 is built from 15 residues. The chain's CDR3 is CASSLEGTGYSPLHF. In nucleotides, the CDR3 is TGTGCCAGCAGCTTAGAAGGGACAGGGTACTCACCCCTCCACTTT.

The chain combines TRBV2 with TRBJ1-1; D might be TRBD1 (6 bases). The CDR3 extends over 13 amino acids. CDR1 is SNHLY, CDR2 FYNNEI, per germline. V gave up 10 bases and J gave up 4 bases, with 16 bases separating them. In DNA, the CDR3 is TGTGCCACCAATAGGGGGAGGGTCACTGAAGCTTTCTTT. Translated: CATNRGRVTEAFF.

This clone was seen just once. The rearrangement links TRBV5-1 to TRBJ1-1; 7 nucleotides match TRBD1. The CDR3 runs to 12 residues. Trimming took 4 bases from V and 5 from J; bases not matched to a gene: 2. Germline V gene data show CDR1 as SGHRS and CDR2 as YFSETQ. CDR3 protein: CASSTQGTEAFF. CDR3 sequence (DNA): TGCGCCAGCAGCACACAGGGGACTGAAGCTTTCTTT.

The chain carries TRBV18 and TRBJ1-4, with a weak D call TRBD1 (5 bases). The CDR3 has 15 residues. Trimming took 1 base from V and 7 from J, leaving 13 bases between them. Germline V gives CDR1 KGHSH, CDR2 LQKENI. The CDR3: CASSPLGPGGEKLFF. The CDR3 DNA follows: TGTGCCAGCTCACCACTTGGGCCCGGGGGTGAAAAACTGTTTTTT.

The chain employs TRBV29-1 and TRBJ2-7, with D possibly matching TRBD1 (5 bases). V was pared by 3 bases and J by 0 bases, with 12 bases between. The CDR3 spans 14 residues. Germline V gives CDR1 SQVTM, CDR2 ANQGSEA. CDR3 sequence: CSVEGIDSSYEQYF. CDR3 in DNA: TGCAGCGTTGAGGGCATTGACAGCTCCTACGAGCAGTACTTC.

This clone was picked up one time. The CDR3 DNA reads as TGCGCCAGCAGGTCTACCACCGGGACAGATGGCTACACCTTC. Its translation: CASRSTTGTDGYTF. The gene calls are TRBV4-1 and TRBJ1-2, with 7 bases aligning to TRBD1. Looked up from germline, CDR1 is MGHRA and CDR2 is YSYEKL. The V gene end was trimmed by 6 bases and the J gene end by 6 bases; junction bases not matched to a gene: 10. This CDR3 has 14 residues.

The V call is TRBV7-2, the J call TRBJ1-2, with TRBD1 matching over 8 bases. Germline assignment: CDR1 SGHTA and CDR2 FQGNSA. CDR3 size: 14 residues. J gave up 2 bases and V 5 bases, and 4 bases lay outside the gene matches. CDR3 amino acids: CASSRGQGNYGYTF. CDR3 coding DNA: TGTGCCAGCAGCCGCGGACAGGGCAACTATGGCTACACCTTC.

This clone has a single count. The V and J genes are TRBV21-1 and TRBJ1-1. TRBV21-1 represents a pseudogene. This CDR3 has 15 amino acids. The CDR3 protein is CASSIPEGVNTEAFF. The CDR3 DNA reads as TGTGCCAGCAGCATTCCCGAGGGAGTAAACACTGAAGCTTTCTTT.

The chain is built from TRBV18 and TRBJ2-7; 8 bases match TRBD1. Per germline, CDR1 KGHSH and CDR2 LQKENI. The CDR3 spans 15 residues. Trimming took 2 bases from V and 3 from J; bases not matched to a gene: 6. The DNA for the CDR3 is TGTGCCAGCTCACCAATTCAGGGGGCTATCTACGAGCAGTACTTC. Translated, it gives CASSPIQGAIYEQYF.

The chain joins TRBV6-7 to TRBJ1-1; D may be TRBD1 (5 bases). TRBV6-7 is sorted into the ORF group, with uncertain function. Between the trimmed V and J ends, which lost 3 bases and 3 bases, there was a span of 14 bases. The CDR3 has 15 amino acids. The CDR3 here is CASSYPPGGDTEAFF. CDR3 bases: TGTGCCAGCAGTTATCCTCCCGGGGGGGACACTGAAGCTTTCTTT.